This entry lists 21 T cell receptor beta chains sequenced from one sample in a study of T cells in Graves' hyperthyroidism and ophthalmopathy. RNA transcripts yielded amplified TCR beta CDR3 regions. HTBI primers drove first-round RT-PCR of the TCR CDR3. TCRdb itself ran the multiplex PCR reads through MiXCR, one entry per CDR3 protein. The table shows 550,000 to 800,000 distinct CDR3 sequences, with roughly 15% occurring only once. The sample was blood. The receptors come from a man aged 18 to 30 with Graves' hyperthyroidism.

The table lists this clonotype with many counts. The chain employs TRBV11-2 and TRBJ2-4, with a tentative D call TRBD2 (6 bases). The CDR3 contains 15 residues. The V end was cut by 5 bases, the J end by 6 bases, with 17 bases between. Germline V gene data show CDR1 as SGHAT and CDR2 as FQNNGV. CDR3 in amino acids: CASSPGRGGGNIQYF. The DNA for the CDR3 is TGTGCCAGCAGCCCAGGGCGGGGCGGTGGAAACATTCAGTACTTC. Full variable domain (rest looked up from reference TRBV11-2 and TRBJ2-4): EAGVAQSPRYKIIEKRQSVAFWCNPISGHATLYWYQQILGQGPKLLIQFQNNGVVDDSQLPKDRFSAERLKGVDSTLKIQPAKLEDSAVYLCASSPGRGGGNIQYFGAGTRLSVL.

This clonotype has ten or more counts. The chain combines TRBV6-2 or TRBV6-3 with TRBJ1-2; D unresolved. This CDR3 has 17 residues. The V and J ends lost 5 bases and 1 base respectively, with 20 bases between them. Germline V gene sequence: CDR1 MNHEY, CDR2 SVGEGT. CDR3 bases: TGTGCCAGCAGTCCGGAATCGCCACCAAATCATAACTATGGCTACACCTTC. This encodes CASSPESPPNHNYGYTF.

The chain combines TRBV29-1 with TRBJ2-3, with D possibly being TRBD1 (6 bases). V shed 7 bases and J shed 4 bases, with 18 bases lying between them. In germline, CDR1 is SQVTM, CDR2 ANQGSEA. The CDR3 covers 14 residues. The CDR3 reads CSACRQAGSDTQYF. The DNA for the CDR3 is TGCAGCGCGTGCAGACAGGCGGGCTCAGATACGCAGTATTTT.

This clonotype was recorded at least ten times. At one end the junction does not follow the germline gene, possibly because of a read error. The chain carries TRBV5-1 and TRBJ2-5; possibly TRBD1 or TRBD2 for D (5 bases each). The CDR3 length is 13 residues. The germline gives CDR1 SGHRS, CDR2 YFSETQ. CDR3 region: CASSLGVEETQYF. The DNA of the CDR3 is TGTGCCAGCAGCCTGGGGGTAGAAGAGACCCAGTACTTC.

This clonotype has ten or more counts. J is TRBJ2-7 and V is TRBV18; tentative D call: TRBD2 (6 bases). The V end lost 0 bases, the J end lost 0 bases, and 12 bases lay between the germline ends. CDR3 length: 16 residues. The germline gives CDR1 KGHSH, CDR2 LQKENI. The CDR3, as DNA: TGTGCCAGCTCACCACCTGGGACTGTGAGCTCCTACGAGCAGTACTTC. Its translation is CASSPPGTVSSYEQYF.

Ten or more counts support this clonotype. The genes are TRBV12-3 or TRBV12-4 and TRBJ2-3, with TRBD2 matching over 13 bases. J gave up 3 bases and V 7 bases, and 7 bases lay outside the gene matches. The CDR3 is made up of 16 amino acids. CDR3 DNA sequence: TGTGCCAGCAACCCACTAGCGGGAGGGCCGACAGATACGCAGTATTTT. Its protein is CASNPLAGGPTDTQYF.

This clonotype occurred many times. V gene TRBV28 combines with J gene TRBJ1-2; D is ambiguous. V was cut by 6 bases and J by 4 bases, with 12 bases left in between. The CDR3 sequence is 13 residues long. The germline V gene has CDR1 MDHEN and CDR2 SYDVKM. CDR3 sequence reads: CASSQGLFYGYTF. The CDR3, as DNA: TGTGCCAGCAGCCAAGGGTTATTCTATGGCTACACCTTC.

This chain joins TRBV5-1 and TRBJ2-3, with 7 bases that match TRBD1. The CDR3 has 17 amino acids. J gave up 2 bases and V 4 bases, and 13 bases lay outside the gene matches. Germline V gene lookup returns CDR1 SGHRS and CDR2 YFSETQ. CDR3 sequence reads: CASSPTRGSYSTDTQYF. As DNA, the CDR3 is TGCGCCAGCAGCCCGACCAGGGGGTCCTATTCCACAGATACGCAGTATTTT.

In its sample, this clonotype was seen many times. The chain joins TRBV6-1 to TRBJ2-3, with 9 bases matching TRBD1. Germline V gene lookup returns CDR1 MNHNS and CDR2 SASEGT. Germline trimming cut 5 bases from V and 2 bases from J; bases unmatched to any gene: 5. This CDR3 spans 15 amino acids. The CDR3 region has the DNA TGTGCCAGCAGTTGGGACAGGGCCCCCACAGATACGCAGTATTTT. The encoded protein is CASSWDRAPTDTQYF.

This clonotype was counted at least ten times. The V and J genes are TRBV5-1 and TRBJ2-4; weak D call: TRBD1 (6 bases). Trimming took off 4 bases at V and 0 bases at J, with 20 bases between the two ends. Germline V gene sequence: CDR1 SGHRS, CDR2 YFSETQ. This CDR3 is 18 amino acids long. CDR3 coding DNA: TGCGCCAGCAGCAGAACAACAGGGCCAGCGAAAGCCAAAAACATTCAGTACTTC. This translates into CASSRTTGPAKAKNIQYF.

In its sample, this clonotype was seen a few times. V gene TRBV29-1 combines with J gene TRBJ1-2; D is undetermined. The V and J ends lost 3 bases and 8 bases respectively, with 13 bases between them. This CDR3 spans 12 amino acids. In germline, CDR1 is SQVTM, CDR2 ANQGSEA. The CDR3 here is CSVEGLLSGYTF. The CDR3 nucleotides are TGCAGCGTTGAGGGCCTCTTATCCGGCTACACCTTC.

At least ten counts were recorded for this clonotype. The chain links TRBV28 to TRBJ1-5, with a tentative D call TRBD1 (6 bases). There are 14 residues in the CDR3. Trimming pared 4 bases from V and 3 bases from J, leaving 10 bases between. Germline V gene data show CDR1 as MDHEN and CDR2 as SYDVKM. The CDR3 spells CASSWTELNQPQHF. The CDR3 DNA reads TGTGCCAGCAGTTGGACAGAGCTCAATCAGCCCCAGCATTTT. Full variable domain (rest looked up from reference TRBV28 and TRBJ1-5): DVKVTQSSRYLVKRTGEKVFLECVQDMDHENMFWYRQDPGLGLRLIYFSYDVKMKEKGDIPEGYSVSREKKERFSLILESASTNQTSMYLCASSWTELNQPQHFGDGTRLSIL.

This clonotype was found many times. The rearrangement uses TRBV6-1 and TRBJ2-7; TRBD2 matches at 7 bases. V shed 5 bases and J 2 bases; nucleotides not matched to a gene: 6. This CDR3 contains 14 residues. Germline loops: CDR1 MNHNS, CDR2 SASEGT. CDR3 protein: CASSREVATYEQYF. The CDR3, as DNA: TGTGCCAGCAGTCGGGAGGTGGCGACCTACGAGCAGTACTTC.

The V and J genes are TRBV7-9 and TRBJ1-4; D is ambiguous. Trimming removed 1 base at V and 6 bases at J, with 6 bases between. Germline CDR1 reads SEHNR; CDR2 reads FQNEAQ (reference sequence). The CDR3 length is 13 residues. The CDR3 sequence is CASSLVPDEKLFF. Here the CDR3 DNA reads TGTGCCAGCAGCTTAGTTCCAGATGAAAAACTGTTTTTT.

This clonotype was counted at least ten times. The V gene is TRBV20-1, the J gene TRBJ2-7, with 12 bases aligning to TRBD2. The CDR3 consists of 16 residues. After removal of 2 bases from V and 3 bases from J, the junction contained 8 bases not matched to a gene. Per germline, CDR1 DFQATT and CDR2 SNEGSKA (reference sequence). The CDR3 region is CSARPRTSGIIYEQYF. The CDR3 region has the DNA TGCAGTGCTAGACCTCGGACTAGCGGGATTATCTACGAGCAGTACTTC.

This clonotype was seen at least ten times. J is TRBJ1-1 and V is TRBV12-3 or TRBV12-4; 8 nucleotides match TRBD1. V shed 7 bases, J shed 1 base, and the junction held 5 bases outside the gene matches. The CDR3 loop spans 14 amino acids. CDR3 DNA sequence: TGTGCCAGCACCCCAGGGGGCAGGAACACTGAAGCTTTCTTT. Its protein is CASTPGGRNTEAFF.

This clonotype was observed many times. The chain couples TRBV27 to TRBJ1-2; 11 bases map to TRBD1. CDR3 length: 16 amino acids. V shed 5 bases and J 4 bases; nucleotides not matched to a gene: 9. Germline CDR1 and CDR2: MNHEY and SMNVEV (reference sequence). DNA of the CDR3: TGTGCCAGCAGTCCAATTGGACAGGGGGCGGCCTATGGCTACACCTTC. Its protein product is CASSPIGQGAAYGYTF.

The V gene is TRBV7-9, the J gene TRBJ2-1; TRBD2 might be the D (6 bases). Looked up from germline, CDR1 is SEHNR and CDR2 is FQNEAQ (reference sequence). Trimming stripped 2 bases from V and 8 bases from J, with 10 bases between. The CDR3 consists of 13 residues. Here the CDR3 reads CASSLNPGDEQFF. The CDR3 DNA reads TGTGCCAGCAGCTTAAATCCGGGGGATGAGCAGTTCTTC.

The sample holds a few counts of this clonotype. Possible read error: a much larger clone is one base away. V is TRBV12-3 or TRBV12-4 and J is TRBJ2-3; tentatively, D is TRBD1 (5 bases). Trimming took 8 bases from V and 6 from J, leaving 15 bases between them. The CDR3 loop spans 13 amino acids. CDR3 region: CASGEIGVDTQYF. For the CDR3, the DNA is TGTGCCAGCGGCGAGATAGGGGTGGATACGCAGTATTTT.

This clonotype was picked up many times. The chain has TRBV6-1 and TRBJ1-2, with D possibly matching TRBD1 (5 bases). CDR1 is MNHNS and CDR2 is SASEGT in the germline V gene. The CDR3 is 14 amino acids. V lost 0 bases, J lost 1 base, and 6 bases lay in between. CDR3: CASSEAGDNYGYTF. The CDR3 nucleotides read TGTGCCAGCAGTGAAGCAGGGGATAACTATGGCTACACCTTC.

This clonotype was seen repeatedly, ten times or more. This chain uses TRBV12-3 or TRBV12-4 with TRBJ2-1, with 9 bases aligning to TRBD2. This CDR3 is 19 amino acids long. Trimming removed 1 base from V and 8 bases from J; junction bases left unmatched: 18. The CDR3 bases are TGTGCCAGCAGTTTAGAGAGTAGCGGGAGCGGTCTGGACGTGGATGAGCAGTTCTTC. The encoded protein is CASSLESSGSGLDVDEQFF.